This T cell receptor (beta chain) derives from a study of T cell repertoires in cytomegalovirus infection. Study in general: Indications of both CMV infection and matching HLA type were provided by public TCR beta signatures. Study-wide results and limits: The ex vivo response was dominated by HLA-C-restricted CMV-specific TCR beta clonotypes.

In the case of this clonotype: Its antigen is still unknown.

Germline CDR1 and CDR2: MNHEY and SVGEGT. Trimming pared 4 bases from V and 0 bases from J, leaving 9 bases between. The CDR3 totals 14 residues. TCRdb reprocessed the reads with MiXCR, giving one entry per CDR3 protein. The sample comprises fewer than 1,000,000 distinct CDR3 sequences, roughly 30% of which are singletons, and around 15% rests with the top ten. The TCR comes from a human donor in good health (CMV status not recorded). Some clones in this sample may be carry-over from other donors' samples. This sequence joins TRBV6-2 or TRBV6-3 and TRBJ1-2; D call uncertain. The sample here was cultured CD8+ T cells from PBMCs, taken from culture after CMV antigen stimulation. This CDR3 is CASSSYPANYGYTF. The CDR3 DNA reads as TGTGCCAGCAGTTCCTATCCCGCTAACTATGGCTACACCTTC.